This T cell receptor beta chain was sequenced for a study of cytomegalovirus exposure and HLA in healthy donors. Both 60 Vbeta primers and 13 Jbeta primers went into the PCR. Assay: immunoSEQ multiplex PCR; the TCRdb copy retains only in-frame clones and omits some. The repertoire has 85,000 to 120,000 clones, approximately 79% of them found once; the top ten carry 3.5% to 4%. The germline V and J ends were trimmed by 5 bases and 6 bases, with 11 bases remaining between them. The CDR3 totals 11 residues. The germline gives CDR1 DFQATT, CDR2 SNEGSKA (reference sequence). The rearrangement uses TRBV20-1 and TRBJ2-7; a weak D match, TRBD1 (6 bases). Input material: PBMCs. This receptor was taken from a man aged 55 to 70 in good health and CMV-seronegative. CDR3 sequence (DNA): TGCAGTGCTCCCGGGACATCCGAGCAGTACTTC. Its translation is CSAPGTSEQYF.